This TCR beta chain is drawn from a study of tumor and adjacent non-tumor tissue in lung cancer. The library came from three nested PCR rounds adapted from ARM-PCR protocols. A single record per CDR3 protein comes from TCRdb applying MiXCR to the multiplex PCR reads. This table holds around 50,000 distinct CDR3 sequences, more than 55% found once. RNA was extracted from bulk tissue without any cell sorting. The normal lung tissue was taken more than 3 cm from the tumor edge. The V end lost 4 bases, the J end lost 4 bases, and 16 bases lay between the germline ends. The germline V gene has CDR1 SGHDN and CDR2 FVKESK. CDR3 length equals 15 residues.

The sequence derives from a woman between 65 and 79 years old with non-small cell lung cancer. Material: distant non-tumor lung tissue. V and J are TRBV14 and TRBJ1-1, with D uncertain. Written as DNA, the CDR3 is TGTGCCAGCAGCCGAAAAGGGTCCTGGATCACTGAAGCTTTCTTT. Protein sequence: CASSRKGSWITEAFF. The full variable domain, its missing parts supplied by reference TRBV14 and TRBJ1-1, is EAGVTQFPSHSVIEKGQTVTLRCDPISGHDNLYWYRRVMGKEIKFLLHFVKESKQDESGMPNNRFLAERTGGTYSTLKVQPAELEDSGVYFCASSRKGSWITEAFFGQGTRLTVV.